The rows below give T cell receptor beta chains drawn from one sample of a study of control samples from healthy donors and cancer patients. Sequencing used immunoSEQ multiplex PCR; TCRdb keeps in-frame clones, though not all of them. The table records under 150,000 clones, nearly 90% of them present only once. The sequencing sample was made of PBMCs. Receptors were obtained from a man aged 45-60 years with head and neck cancer. CDR3s include the opening cysteine and the closing phenylalanine or tryptophan. Each record gives: V gene, D gene, clone size, J gene, CDR3 protein, CDR3 DNA. A D gene is named only where the DNA matches it firmly. Expanded clones get a size class; other rows say once, few or many, or leave the size out.

V: TRBV14
D: NA
size: NA
J: TRBJ2-7
CDR3: CASSLGGTVYEQYF
DNA: TGTGCCAGCAGCCTTGGGGGGACGGTCTACGAGCAGTACTTC

V: TRBV7-9
D: NA
size: NA
J: TRBJ2-7
CDR3: CASSGQVSYEQYF
DNA: TGTGCCAGCAGCGGTCAGGTATCCTACGAGCAGTACTTC

V: TRBV7-9
D: NA
size: few
J: TRBJ2-7
CDR3: CASHRGGAYEQYF
DNA: TGTGCCAGCCACCGTGGGGGAGCCTACGAGCAGTACTTC

V: TRBV6-6
D: NA
size: NA
J: TRBJ2-7
CDR3: CASSYSLRGHEQYF
DNA: TGTGCCAGCAGTTACTCGTTACGGGGGCACGAGCAGTACTTC

V: TRBV27
D: NA
size: NA
J: TRBJ2-4
CDR3: CASREGGGGAKNIQYF
DNA: TGTGCCAGCAGAGAGGGCGGAGGGGGGGCCAAAAACATTCAGTACTTC

V: TRBV3-1/TRBV3-2
D: TRBD1
size: NA
J: TRBJ2-1
CDR3: CASSSQGQNEQFF
DNA: TGTGCCAGCAGCTCACAGGGACAGAATGAGCAGTTCTTC

V: TRBV27
D: NA
size: NA
J: TRBJ2-1
CDR3: CASSLSRGDYNEQFF
DNA: TGTGCCAGCAGTTTATCGAGGGGGGATTACAATGAGCAGTTCTTC

V: TRBV5-1
D: NA
size: NA
J: TRBJ2-7
CDR3: CASSPGQSPYEQYF
DNA: TGCGCCAGCAGCCCTGGACAGTCCCCCTACGAGCAGTACTTC

V: TRBV19
D: TRBD2
size: NA
J: TRBJ2-1
CDR3: CASIRTSGAYNEQFF
DNA: TGTGCCAGTATTAGGACTAGCGGCGCCTACAATGAGCAGTTCTTC

V: TRBV5-8
D: NA
size: NA
J: TRBJ2-1
CDR3: CASSLSGVRSHEQFF
DNA: TGTGCCAGCAGCTTGAGTGGGGTACGGTCTCATGAGCAGTTCTTC

V: TRBV7-6
D: TRBD1
size: NA
J: TRBJ2-5
CDR3: CASSSLGTAMETQYF
DNA: TGTGCCAGCAGCTCTTTGGGGACAGCCATGGAGACCCAGTACTTC

V: TRBV19
D: TRBD1
size: NA
J: TRBJ2-7
CDR3: CASSRTGGGEQYF
DNA: TGTGCCAGTAGTAGGACAGGGGGCGGCGAGCAGTACTTC

V: TRBV29-1
D: NA
size: NA
J: TRBJ1-2
CDR3: CSVFGEKDYGYTF
DNA: TGCAGCGTTTTTGGGGAGAAAGACTATGGCTACACCTTC

V: TRBV5-4
D: NA
size: NA
J: TRBJ2-2
CDR3: CASSLEQGITGELFF
DNA: TGTGCCAGCAGCTTAGAACAGGGCATAACCGGGGAGCTGTTTTTT

V: TRBV28
D: NA
size: few
J: TRBJ1-1
CDR3: CATYIPGKKAPAFF
DNA: TGTGCCACCTACATCCCGGGAAAAAAGGCGCCGGCTTTCTTT

V: TRBV28
D: NA
size: NA
J: TRBJ1-5
CDR3: CASVTPTGEFSNQPQHF
DNA: TGTGCCAGCGTCACTCCGACAGGAGAATTTAGCAATCAGCCCCAGCATTTT

V: TRBV19
D: NA
size: once
J: TRBJ2-2
CDR3: CASSTLGNTGELFF
DNA: TGTGCCAGTAGTACCCTGGGGAACACCGGGGAGCTGTTTTTT

V: TRBV9
D: NA
size: NA
J: TRBJ1-3
CDR3: CASSVGDRAGNTIYF
DNA: TGTGCCAGCAGCGTAGGGGACCGAGCTGGAAACACCATATATTTT

V: TRBV6-5
D: NA
size: NA
J: TRBJ2-1
CDR3: CASSYRAGVRYNEQFF
DNA: TGTGCCAGCAGTTACCGAGCAGGAGTCCGATACAATGAGCAGTTCTTC

V: TRBV15
D: TRBD1
size: NA
J: TRBJ2-1
CDR3: CATSTDRSSYNEQFF
DNA: TGTGCCACCAGCACGGACAGGAGCTCCTACAATGAGCAGTTCTTC

V: TRBV11-2
D: NA
size: NA
J: TRBJ2-7
CDR3: CASSFALVRASLYEQYF
DNA: TGTGCCAGCAGCTTCGCCCTCGTCAGGGCGAGCCTCTACGAGCAGTACTTC

V: TRBV18
D: NA
size: NA
J: TRBJ1-2
CDR3: CASSPSQFDGYTF
DNA: TGTGCCAGCTCACCCAGTCAGTTTGATGGCTACACCTTC

V: TRBV29-1
D: NA
size: NA
J: TRBJ2-7
CDR3: CSAITADSLYEQYF
DNA: TGCAGCGCCATTACTGCGGACAGCCTCTACGAGCAGTACTTC

V: TRBV2
D: NA
size: NA
J: TRBJ2-1
CDR3: CASSLLVFNEQFF
DNA: TGTGCCAGCAGCCTACTAGTTTTCAATGAGCAGTTCTTC

V: TRBV9
D: NA
size: NA
J: TRBJ2-1
CDR3: CASSQGVGAAIQQFF
DNA: TGTGCCAGCAGCCAAGGGGTGGGAGCTGCAATTCAGCAGTTCTTC

V: TRBV27
D: NA
size: once
J: TRBJ2-7
CDR3: CASSLSPEDPPAEQYF
DNA: TGTGCCAGCAGTTTATCCCCGGAGGACCCACCAGCCGAGCAGTACTTC

V: TRBV9
D: TRBD1
size: once
J: TRBJ2-5
CDR3: CASSAQGGTGYPQTQYF
DNA: TGTGCCAGCAGCGCCCAGGGAGGGACAGGGTATCCCCAGACCCAGTACTTC

V: TRBV19
D: TRBD1
size: once
J: TRBJ1-6
CDR3: CASSTRDSISIFNSPLHF
DNA: TGTGCCAGTAGCACCCGGGACAGCATTTCCATCTTTAATTCACCCCTCCACTTT

V: TRBV28
D: NA
size: NA
J: TRBJ1-1
CDR3: CASRGVMNTEAFF
DNA: TGTGCCAGCAGAGGGGTCATGAACACTGAAGCTTTCTTT

V: TRBV7-9
D: NA
size: once
J: TRBJ1-2
CDR3: CASSLDAGVYGYTF
DNA: TGTGCCAGCAGCTTAGACGCCGGAGTCTATGGCTACACCTTC

V: TRBV19
D: TRBD2
size: NA
J: TRBJ2-1
CDR3: CASSIGTSGLYNEQFF
DNA: TGTGCCAGTAGTATCGGGACTAGCGGACTTTACAATGAGCAGTTCTTC

V: TRBV7-6
D: NA
size: once
J: TRBJ2-1
CDR3: CASSLLLGKSYNEQFF
DNA: TGTGCCAGCAGCTTATTGCTGGGTAAGTCCTACAATGAGCAGTTCTTC

V: TRBV5-4
D: NA
size: NA
J: TRBJ1-3
CDR3: CASSLAQGISGNTIYF
DNA: TGTGCCAGCAGCTTGGCACAGGGAATCTCTGGAAACACCATATATTTT

V: TRBV10-2
D: TRBD1
size: NA
J: TRBJ2-5
CDR3: CASREQGAKETQYF
DNA: TGCGCCAGCAGAGAACAGGGGGCTAAAGAGACCCAGTACTTC

V: TRBV27
D: TRBD2
size: once
J: TRBJ2-2
CDR3: CASRPTGTSYLAGELFF
DNA: TGTGCCAGCAGACCTACCGGGACTAGCTATCTCGCCGGGGAGCTGTTTTTT

V: TRBV6-5
D: NA
size: NA
J: TRBJ1-1
CDR3: CAGSSVQSPKAFF
DNA: TGTGCCGGCAGTTCTGTACAGTCGCCCAAAGCTTTCTTT

V: TRBV29-1
D: TRBD1
size: NA
J: TRBJ1-1
CDR3: CSVYRQGNTEAFF
DNA: TGCAGCGTTTATAGACAGGGGAACACTGAAGCTTTCTTT

V: TRBV7-2
D: TRBD2
size: once
J: TRBJ2-2
CDR3: CASSLDWASGAGELFF
DNA: TGTGCCAGCAGCTTAGATTGGGCTAGCGGGGCCGGGGAGCTGTTTTTT

V: TRBV5-5
D: NA
size: NA
J: TRBJ1-1
CDR3: CASSRVFGTEAFF
DNA: TGTGCCAGCAGCCGGGTGTTCGGCACTGAAGCTTTCTTT